This T cell receptor beta chain was found in a study of long-term antiretroviral therapy in people with HIV. Overall study: Specimens dating back about a decade before the 2015 immediate-ART recommendation are the oldest included.

An immunoSEQ assay, version v3.0, was performed at survey level. The assay was immunoSEQ multiplex PCR, and TCRdb's table has in-frame clones only and misses some. Among tens of thousands of clones listed, roughly 81% were seen once. This TCR was recovered from a woman aged 25 to 39 with HIV. This material consisted of unsorted PBMCs, taken roughly 2.8 years before starting antiretroviral therapy.

The CDR3 coding sequence is TGCGCCAGCAGCTTGGGCCCTGAAGCTTTCTTT. Its translation: CASSLGPEAFF. The chain carries TRBV5-1 and TRBJ1-1; D gene uncertain. The ends were cut back, 0 bases at V and 6 bases at J, with 3 bases in the middle. Germline CDR1 reads SGHRS; CDR2 reads YFSETQ. This CDR3 contains 11 residues. The variable domain in full, completed from reference TRBV5-1 and TRBJ1-1, reads KAGVTQTPRYLIKTRGQQVTLSCSPISGHRSVSWYQQTPGQGLQFLFEYFSETQRNKGNFPGRFSGRQFSNSRSEMNVSTLELGDSALYLCASSLGPEAFFGQGTRLTVV.